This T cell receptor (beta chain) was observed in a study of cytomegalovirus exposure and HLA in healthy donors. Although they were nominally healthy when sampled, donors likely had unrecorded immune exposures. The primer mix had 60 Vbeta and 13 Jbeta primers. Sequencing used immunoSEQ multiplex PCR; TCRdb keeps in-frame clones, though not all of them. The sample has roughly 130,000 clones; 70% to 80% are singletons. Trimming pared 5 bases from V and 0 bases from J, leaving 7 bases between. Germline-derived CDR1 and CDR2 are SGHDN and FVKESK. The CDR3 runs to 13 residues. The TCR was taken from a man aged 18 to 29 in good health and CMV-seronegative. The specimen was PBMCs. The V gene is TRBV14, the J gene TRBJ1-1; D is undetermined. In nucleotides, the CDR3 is TGTGCCAGCAGCGAGGTGTTGAACACTGAAGCTTTCTTT. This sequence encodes CASSEVLNTEAFF.